This T cell receptor beta chain was recovered during a study of cytomegalovirus exposure and HLA in healthy donors. This CDR3 is built from 19 residues. The germline CDR1 and CDR2 sequences are MDHEN and SYDVKM. Losses at the gene ends were 4 bases for V and 4 bases for J; bases not matched to a gene: 20. With 60 Vbeta and 13 Jbeta primers, the PCR was carried out. Clones were sequenced by immunoSEQ multiplex PCR, and TCRdb holds only the in-frame ones, with some missing. There are a few hundred thousand clones in the sample; about four fifths occur only once, and 0.3% to 0.35% lies in the top ten. The V call is TRBV28, the J call TRBJ1-2, with 8 bases aligning to TRBD1. The TCR originated in a girl aged 2-10 years in good health and CMV-seronegative. Sequencing was carried out using PBMCs. The CDR3 DNA is TGTGCCAGCAGTTCCCCCCTCGACAGGGTGACAGGGGCGGTCTATGGCTACACCTTC. This translates into CASSSPLDRVTGAVYGYTF.